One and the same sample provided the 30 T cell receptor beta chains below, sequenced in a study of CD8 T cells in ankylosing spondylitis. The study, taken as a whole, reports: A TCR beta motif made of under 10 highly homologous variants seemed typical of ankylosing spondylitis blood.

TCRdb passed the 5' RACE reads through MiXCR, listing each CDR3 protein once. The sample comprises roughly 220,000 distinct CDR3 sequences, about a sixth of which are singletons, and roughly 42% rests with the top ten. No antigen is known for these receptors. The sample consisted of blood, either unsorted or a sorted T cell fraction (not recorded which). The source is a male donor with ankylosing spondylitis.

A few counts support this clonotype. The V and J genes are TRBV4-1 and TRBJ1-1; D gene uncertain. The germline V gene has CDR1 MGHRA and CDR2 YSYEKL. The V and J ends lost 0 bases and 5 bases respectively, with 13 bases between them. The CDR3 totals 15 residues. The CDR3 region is CASSQDWGARTEAFF. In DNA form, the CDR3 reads TGCGCCAGCAGCCAAGATTGGGGAGCGCGTACTGAAGCTTTCTTT.

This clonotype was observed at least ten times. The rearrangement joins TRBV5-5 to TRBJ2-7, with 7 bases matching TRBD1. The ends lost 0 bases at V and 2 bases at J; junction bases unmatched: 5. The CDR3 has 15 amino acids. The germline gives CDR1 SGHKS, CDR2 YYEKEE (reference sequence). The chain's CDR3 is CASSLGDSLTYEQYF. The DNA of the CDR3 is TGTGCCAGCAGCTTGGGGGACAGTTTAACCTACGAGCAGTACTTC.

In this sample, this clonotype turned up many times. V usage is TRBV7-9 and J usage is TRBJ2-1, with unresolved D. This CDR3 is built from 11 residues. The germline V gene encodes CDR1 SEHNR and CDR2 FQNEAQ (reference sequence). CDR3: CVQESYNEQFF. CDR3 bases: TGTGTCCAAGAATCCTACAATGAGCAGTTCTTC.

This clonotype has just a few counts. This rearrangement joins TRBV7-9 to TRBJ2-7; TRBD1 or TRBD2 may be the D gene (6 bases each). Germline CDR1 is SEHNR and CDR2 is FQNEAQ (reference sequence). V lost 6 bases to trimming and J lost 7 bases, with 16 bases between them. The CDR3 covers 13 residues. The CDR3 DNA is TGTGCCAGCAGGCGGGACACCACTCGGGAGCAGTACTTC. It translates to CASRRDTTREQYF.

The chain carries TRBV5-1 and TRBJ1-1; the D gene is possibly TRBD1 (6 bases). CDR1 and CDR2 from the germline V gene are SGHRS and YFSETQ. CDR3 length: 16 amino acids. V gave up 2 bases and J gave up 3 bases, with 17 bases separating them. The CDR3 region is CASSFDGAGAYTEAFF. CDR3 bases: TGCGCCAGCAGCTTCGACGGGGCGGGGGCGTACACTGAAGCTTTCTTT. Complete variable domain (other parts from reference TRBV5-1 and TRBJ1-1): KAGVTQTPRYLIKTRGQQVTLSCSPISGHRSVSWYQQTPGQGLQFLFEYFSETQRNKGNFPGRFSGRQFSNSRSEMNVSTLELGDSALYLCASSFDGAGAYTEAFFGQGTRLTVV.

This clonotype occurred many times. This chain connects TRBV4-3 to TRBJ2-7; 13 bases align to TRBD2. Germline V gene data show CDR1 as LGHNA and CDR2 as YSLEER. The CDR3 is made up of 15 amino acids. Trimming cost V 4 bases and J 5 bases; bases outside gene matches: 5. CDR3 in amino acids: CASSRGLAGDHEQYF. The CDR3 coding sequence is TGCGCCAGCAGCCGAGGACTAGCGGGAGACCACGAGCAGTACTTC.

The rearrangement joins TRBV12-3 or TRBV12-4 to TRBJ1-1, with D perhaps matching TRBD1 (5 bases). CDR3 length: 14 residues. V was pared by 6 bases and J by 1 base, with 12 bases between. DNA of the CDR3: TGTGCCAGCAGAGATATTGGGGGGAACACTGAAGCTTTCTTT. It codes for CASRDIGGNTEAFF.

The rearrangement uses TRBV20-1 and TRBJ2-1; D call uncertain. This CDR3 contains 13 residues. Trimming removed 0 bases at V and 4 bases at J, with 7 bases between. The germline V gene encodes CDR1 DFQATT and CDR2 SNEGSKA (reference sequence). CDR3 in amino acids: CSARDIQYNEQFF. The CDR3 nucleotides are TGCAGTGCTAGAGATATACAGTACAATGAGCAGTTCTTC.

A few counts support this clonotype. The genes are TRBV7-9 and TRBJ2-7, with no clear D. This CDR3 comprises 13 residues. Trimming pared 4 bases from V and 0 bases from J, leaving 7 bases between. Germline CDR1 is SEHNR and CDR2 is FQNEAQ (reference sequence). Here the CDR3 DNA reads TGTGCCAGCAGCTGGGCCCCCTCCTACGAGCAGTACTTC. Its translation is CASSWAPSYEQYF.

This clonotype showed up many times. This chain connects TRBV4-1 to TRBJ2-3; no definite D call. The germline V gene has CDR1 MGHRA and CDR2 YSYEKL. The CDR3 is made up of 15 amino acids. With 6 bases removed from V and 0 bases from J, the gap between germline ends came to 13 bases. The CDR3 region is CASSSIYPSTDTQYF. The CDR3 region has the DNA TGCGCCAGCAGTTCGATATACCCCAGCACAGATACGCAGTATTTT.

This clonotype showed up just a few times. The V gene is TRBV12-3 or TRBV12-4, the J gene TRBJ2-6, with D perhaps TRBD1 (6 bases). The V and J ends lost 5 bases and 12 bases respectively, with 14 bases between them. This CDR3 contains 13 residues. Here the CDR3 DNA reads TGTGCCAGCAGTCCCTCCAGGGACACCGTCCTGACTTTC. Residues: CASSPSRDTVLTF.

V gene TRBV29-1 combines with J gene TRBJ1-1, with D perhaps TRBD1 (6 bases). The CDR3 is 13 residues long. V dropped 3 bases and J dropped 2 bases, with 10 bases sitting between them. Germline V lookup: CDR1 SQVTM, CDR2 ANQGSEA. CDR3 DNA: TGCAGCGTTGATAGGACAGATAACACTGAAGCTTTCTTT. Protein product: CSVDRTDNTEAFF.

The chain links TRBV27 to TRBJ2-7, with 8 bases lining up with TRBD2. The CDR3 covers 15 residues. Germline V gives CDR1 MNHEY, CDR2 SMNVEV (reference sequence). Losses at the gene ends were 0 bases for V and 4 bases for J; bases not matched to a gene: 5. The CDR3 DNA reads TGTGCCAGCAGTTTATCGGATTTAGCGGGGTACGAGCAGTACTTC. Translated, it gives CASSLSDLAGYEQYF.

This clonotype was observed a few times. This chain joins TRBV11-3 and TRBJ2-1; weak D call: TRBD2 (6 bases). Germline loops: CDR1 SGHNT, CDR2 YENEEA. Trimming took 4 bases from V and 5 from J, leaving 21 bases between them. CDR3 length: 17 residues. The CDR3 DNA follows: TGTGCCAGCAGCTCAGACCCTTCCGGGACTGGACACAATGAGCAGTTCTTC. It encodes CASSSDPSGTGHNEQFF.

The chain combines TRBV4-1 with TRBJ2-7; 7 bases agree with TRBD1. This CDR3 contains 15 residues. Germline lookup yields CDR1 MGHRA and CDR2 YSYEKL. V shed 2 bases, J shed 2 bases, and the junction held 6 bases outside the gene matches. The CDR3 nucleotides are TGCGCCAGCAGCCAATACCAAAGGGGGCCCTACGAGCAGTACTTC. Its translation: CASSQYQRGPYEQYF.

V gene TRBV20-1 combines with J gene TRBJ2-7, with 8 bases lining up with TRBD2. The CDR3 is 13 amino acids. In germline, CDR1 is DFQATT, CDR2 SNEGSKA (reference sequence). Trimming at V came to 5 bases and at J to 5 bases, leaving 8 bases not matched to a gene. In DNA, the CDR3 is TGCAGTGCTTGGGGGGATAGCGGGAACGAGCAGTACTTC. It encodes CSAWGDSGNEQYF.

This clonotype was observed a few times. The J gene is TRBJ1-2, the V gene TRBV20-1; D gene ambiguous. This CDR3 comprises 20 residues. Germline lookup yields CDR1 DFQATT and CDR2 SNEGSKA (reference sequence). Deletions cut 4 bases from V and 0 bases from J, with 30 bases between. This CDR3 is CSAIPRRTGEDFATNYGYTF. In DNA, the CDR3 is TGCAGTGCTATCCCTCGGAGGACCGGGGAGGACTTCGCCACTAACTATGGCTACACCTTC.

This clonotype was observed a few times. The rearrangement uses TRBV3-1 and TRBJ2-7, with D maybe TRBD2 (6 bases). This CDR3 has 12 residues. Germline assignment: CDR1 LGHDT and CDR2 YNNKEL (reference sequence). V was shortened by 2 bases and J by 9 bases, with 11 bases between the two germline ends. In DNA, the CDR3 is TGTGCCAGCAGCCAACCCCCGGGGGTGCAGTACTTC. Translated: CASSQPPGVQYF.

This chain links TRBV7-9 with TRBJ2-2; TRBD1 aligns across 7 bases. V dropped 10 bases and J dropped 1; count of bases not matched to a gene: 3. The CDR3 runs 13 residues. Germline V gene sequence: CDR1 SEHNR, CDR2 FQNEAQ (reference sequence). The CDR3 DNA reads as TGTGCCACCGGACAGGAGAACACCGGGGAGCTGTTTTTT. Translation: CATGQENTGELFF.

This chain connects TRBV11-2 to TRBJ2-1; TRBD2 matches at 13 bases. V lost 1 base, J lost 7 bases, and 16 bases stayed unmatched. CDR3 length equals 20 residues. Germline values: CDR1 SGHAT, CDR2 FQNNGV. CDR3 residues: CASSLVGGVGLAGVKNEQFF. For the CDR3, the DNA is TGTGCCAGCAGCTTAGTAGGCGGTGTTGGACTAGCGGGAGTGAAAAATGAGCAGTTCTTC.

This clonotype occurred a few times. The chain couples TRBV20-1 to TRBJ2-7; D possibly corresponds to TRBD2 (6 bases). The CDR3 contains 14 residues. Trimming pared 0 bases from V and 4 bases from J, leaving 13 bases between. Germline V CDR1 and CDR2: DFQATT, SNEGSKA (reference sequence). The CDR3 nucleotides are TGCAGTGCTAGAGATAGGAGGGACCCGTACGAGCAGTACTTC. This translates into CSARDRRDPYEQYF.

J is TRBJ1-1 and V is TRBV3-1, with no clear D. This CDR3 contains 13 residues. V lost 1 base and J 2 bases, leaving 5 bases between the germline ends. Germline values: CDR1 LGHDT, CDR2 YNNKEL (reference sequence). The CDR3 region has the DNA TGTGCCAGCAGCCAAGTTCACAACACTGAAGCTTTCTTT. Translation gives CASSQVHNTEAFF.

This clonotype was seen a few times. DNA of the CDR3: TGCGCCAGCAGCCCAGGGTCCACAGATACGCAGTATTTT. It yields the protein CASSPGSTDTQYF. The chain carries TRBV4-1 and TRBJ2-3, with D perhaps matching TRBD1 (5 bases). Germline CDR1 MGHRA, CDR2 YSYEKL. V lost 4 bases and J lost 2, with 7 bases in between. This CDR3 region has 13 residues.

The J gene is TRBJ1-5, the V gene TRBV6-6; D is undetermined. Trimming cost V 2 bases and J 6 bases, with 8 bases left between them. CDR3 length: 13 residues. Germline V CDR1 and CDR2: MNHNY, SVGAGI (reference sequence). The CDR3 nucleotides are TGTGCCAGCAGTTACGGGGTCAGTCAGCCCCAGCATTTT. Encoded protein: CASSYGVSQPQHF.

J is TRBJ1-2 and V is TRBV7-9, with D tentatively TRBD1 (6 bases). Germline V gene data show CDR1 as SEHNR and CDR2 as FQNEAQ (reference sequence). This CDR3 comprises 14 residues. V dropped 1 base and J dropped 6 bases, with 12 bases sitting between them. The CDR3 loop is CASSLVGGAHGYTF. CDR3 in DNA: TGTGCCAGCAGCTTAGTAGGGGGGGCCCATGGCTACACCTTC.

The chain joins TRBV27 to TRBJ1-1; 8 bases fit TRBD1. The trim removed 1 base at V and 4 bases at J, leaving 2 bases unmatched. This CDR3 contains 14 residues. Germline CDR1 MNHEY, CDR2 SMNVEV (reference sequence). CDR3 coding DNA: TGTGCCAGCAGTTTATTTCAGGGGGCCACTGAAGCTTTCTTT. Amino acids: CASSLFQGATEAFF.

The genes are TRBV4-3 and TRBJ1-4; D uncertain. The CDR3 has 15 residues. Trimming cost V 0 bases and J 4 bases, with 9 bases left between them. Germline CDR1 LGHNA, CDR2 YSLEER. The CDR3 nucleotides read TGCGCCAGCAGCCAAGACGAAGGGATTAATGAAAAACTGTTTTTT. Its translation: CASSQDEGINEKLFF.

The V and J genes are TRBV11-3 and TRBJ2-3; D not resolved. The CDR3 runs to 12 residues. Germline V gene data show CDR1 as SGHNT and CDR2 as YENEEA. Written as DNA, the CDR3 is TGTGAGAGCAGGCGTTGCACAGATACGCAGTATTTT. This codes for CESRRCTDTQYF.

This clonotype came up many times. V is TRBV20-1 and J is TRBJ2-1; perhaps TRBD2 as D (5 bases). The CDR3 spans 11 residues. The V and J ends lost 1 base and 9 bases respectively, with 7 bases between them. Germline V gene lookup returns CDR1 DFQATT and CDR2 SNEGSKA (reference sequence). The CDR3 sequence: CSARVGVEQFF. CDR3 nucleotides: TGCAGTGCTAGAGTGGGAGTTGAGCAGTTCTTC.

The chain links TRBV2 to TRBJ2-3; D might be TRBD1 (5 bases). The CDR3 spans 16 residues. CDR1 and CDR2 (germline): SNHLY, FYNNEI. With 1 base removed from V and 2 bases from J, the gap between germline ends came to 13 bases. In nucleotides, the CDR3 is TGTGCCAGCAGTGAAGGTACAGGCAGCCCCACAGATACGCAGTATTTT. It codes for CASSEGTGSPTDTQYF.